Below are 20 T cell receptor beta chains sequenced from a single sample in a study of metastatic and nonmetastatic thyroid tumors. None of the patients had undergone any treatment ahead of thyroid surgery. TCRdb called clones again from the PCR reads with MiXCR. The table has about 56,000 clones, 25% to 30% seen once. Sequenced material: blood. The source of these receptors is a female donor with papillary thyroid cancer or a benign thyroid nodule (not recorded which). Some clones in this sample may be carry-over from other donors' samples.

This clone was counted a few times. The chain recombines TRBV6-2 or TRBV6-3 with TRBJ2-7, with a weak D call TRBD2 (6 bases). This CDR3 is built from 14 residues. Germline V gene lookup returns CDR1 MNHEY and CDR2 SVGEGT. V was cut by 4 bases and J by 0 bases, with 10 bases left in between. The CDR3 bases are TGTGCCAGCAGTTCCTACGGGGGCTCCTACGAGCAGTACTTC. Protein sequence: CASSSYGGSYEQYF.

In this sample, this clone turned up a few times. The CDR3 DNA reads TGTGCCAGCAGTACGCGCCTCGGACAGGATGGCTACACCTTC. This translates into CASSTRLGQDGYTF. The J gene is TRBJ1-2, the V gene TRBV12-3 or TRBV12-4; 7 bases match TRBD1. The CDR3 consists of 14 residues. The trim removed 5 bases at V and 6 bases at J, leaving 9 bases unmatched.

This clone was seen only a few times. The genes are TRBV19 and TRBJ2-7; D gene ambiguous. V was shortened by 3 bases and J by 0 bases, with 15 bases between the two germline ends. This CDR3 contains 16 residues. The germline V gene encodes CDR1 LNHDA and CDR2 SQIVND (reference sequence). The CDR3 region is CASSITWRKSSYEQYF. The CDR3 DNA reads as TGTGCCAGTAGTATTACATGGCGGAAAAGCTCCTACGAGCAGTACTTC.

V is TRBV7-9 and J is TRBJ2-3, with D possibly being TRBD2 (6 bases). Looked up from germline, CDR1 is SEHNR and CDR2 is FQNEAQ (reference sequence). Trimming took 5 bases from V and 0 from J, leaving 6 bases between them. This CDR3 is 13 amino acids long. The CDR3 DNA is TGTGCCAGCAGCGGGGGGAGCACAGATACGCAGTATTTT. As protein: CASSGGSTDTQYF.

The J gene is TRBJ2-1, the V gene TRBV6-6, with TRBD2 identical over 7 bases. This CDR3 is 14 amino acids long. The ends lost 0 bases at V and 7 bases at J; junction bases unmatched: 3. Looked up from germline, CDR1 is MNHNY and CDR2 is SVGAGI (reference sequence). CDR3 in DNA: TGTGCCAGCAGTTACTCGCCCGGGAGGAATGAGCAGTTCTTC. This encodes CASSYSPGRNEQFF.

The chain's CDR3 is CASSPFGEQYF. The CDR3, as DNA: TGTGCCAGCAGCCCCTTTGGGGAGCAGTACTTC. The genes are TRBV6-2 or TRBV6-3 and TRBJ2-7; the D is unclear. V lost 6 bases and J lost 7, with 10 bases in between. Germline CDR1 MNHEY, CDR2 SVGEGT. The CDR3 is 11 residues long.

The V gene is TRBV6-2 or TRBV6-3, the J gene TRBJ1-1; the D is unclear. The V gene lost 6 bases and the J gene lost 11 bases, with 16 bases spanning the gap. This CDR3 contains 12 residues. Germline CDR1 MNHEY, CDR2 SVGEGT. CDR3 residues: CASSNTWTGAFF. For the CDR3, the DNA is TGTGCCAGCAGCAACACCTGGACCGGTGCTTTCTTT.

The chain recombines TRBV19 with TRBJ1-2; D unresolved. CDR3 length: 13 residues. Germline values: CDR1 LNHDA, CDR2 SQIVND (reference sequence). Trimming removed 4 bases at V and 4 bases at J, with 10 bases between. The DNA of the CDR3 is TGTGCCAGTAGTACGGAGAGGAGCTATGGCTACACCTTC. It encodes CASSTERSYGYTF. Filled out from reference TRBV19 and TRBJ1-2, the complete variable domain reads DGGITQSPKYLFRKEGQNVTLSCEQNLNHDAMYWYRQDPGQGLRLIYYSQIVNDFQKGDIAEGYSVSREKKESFPLTVTSAQKNPTAFYLCASSTERSYGYTFGSGTRLTVV.

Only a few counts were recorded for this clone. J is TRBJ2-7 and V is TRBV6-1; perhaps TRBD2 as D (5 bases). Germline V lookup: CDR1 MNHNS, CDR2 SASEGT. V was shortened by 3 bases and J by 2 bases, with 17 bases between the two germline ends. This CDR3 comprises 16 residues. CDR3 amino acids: CASSDADSKLTYEQYF. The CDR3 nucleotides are TGTGCCAGCAGTGATGCGGACTCCAAATTGACCTACGAGCAGTACTTC.

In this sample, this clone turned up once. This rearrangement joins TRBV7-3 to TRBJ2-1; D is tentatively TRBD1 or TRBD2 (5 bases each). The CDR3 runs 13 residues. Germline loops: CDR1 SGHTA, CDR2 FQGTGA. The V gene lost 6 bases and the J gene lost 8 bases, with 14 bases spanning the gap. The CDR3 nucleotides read TGTGCCAGCAGTTCCGGGACCAGAGATGAGCAGTTCTTC. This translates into CASSSGTRDEQFF.

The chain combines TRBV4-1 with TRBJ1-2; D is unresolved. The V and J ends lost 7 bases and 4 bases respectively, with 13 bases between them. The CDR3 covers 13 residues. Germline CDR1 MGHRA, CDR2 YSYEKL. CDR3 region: CASNGGEGYGYTF. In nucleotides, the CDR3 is TGCGCCAGCAACGGTGGGGAGGGCTATGGCTACACCTTC.

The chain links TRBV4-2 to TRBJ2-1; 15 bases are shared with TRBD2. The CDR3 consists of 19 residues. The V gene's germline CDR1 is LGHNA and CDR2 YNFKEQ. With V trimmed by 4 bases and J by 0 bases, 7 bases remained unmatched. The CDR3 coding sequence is TGTGCCAGCAGCCCGCCGGGACTAGCGGGGGGCAGCTCCTACAATGAGCAGTTCTTC. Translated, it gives CASSPPGLAGGSSYNEQFF.

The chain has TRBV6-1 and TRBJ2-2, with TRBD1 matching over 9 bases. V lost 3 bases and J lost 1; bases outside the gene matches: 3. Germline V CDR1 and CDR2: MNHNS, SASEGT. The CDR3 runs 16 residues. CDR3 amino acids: CASSDPGQGNTGELFF. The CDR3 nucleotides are TGTGCCAGCAGTGATCCGGGACAGGGGAACACCGGGGAGCTGTTTTTT.

In DNA form, the CDR3 reads TGTGCCAGCAGCGTAGGGGTTTATCCCAACGAGCAGTACTTC. Translation: CASSVGVYPNEQYF. This rearrangement joins TRBV9 to TRBJ2-7, with D hard to call. The CDR3 runs 14 residues. V was trimmed by 0 bases and J by 5 bases, leaving 12 bases between them. Germline CDR1 is SGDLS and CDR2 is YYNGEE.

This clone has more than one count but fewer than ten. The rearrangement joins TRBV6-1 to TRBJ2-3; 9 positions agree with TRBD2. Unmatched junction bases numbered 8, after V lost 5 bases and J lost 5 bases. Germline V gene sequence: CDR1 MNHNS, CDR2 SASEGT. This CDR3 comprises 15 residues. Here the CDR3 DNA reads TGTGCCAGCAGTAGGGCGGGGGGGCCGGAAGATACGCAGTATTTT. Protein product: CASSRAGGPEDTQYF.

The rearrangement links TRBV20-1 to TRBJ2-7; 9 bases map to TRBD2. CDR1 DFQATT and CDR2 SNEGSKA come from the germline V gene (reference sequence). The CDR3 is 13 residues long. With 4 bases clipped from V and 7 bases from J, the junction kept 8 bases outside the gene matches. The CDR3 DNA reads TGCAGTGCTACACTAGCGGGTACTAAAGAGCAGTACTTC. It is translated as CSATLAGTKEQYF.

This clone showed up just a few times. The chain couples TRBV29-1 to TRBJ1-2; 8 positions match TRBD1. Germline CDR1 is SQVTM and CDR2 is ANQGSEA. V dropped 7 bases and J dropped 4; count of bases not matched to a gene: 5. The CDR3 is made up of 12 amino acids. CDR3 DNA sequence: TGCAGCGCTATTACAGGGGGCTATGGCTACACCTTC. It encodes CSAITGGYGYTF.

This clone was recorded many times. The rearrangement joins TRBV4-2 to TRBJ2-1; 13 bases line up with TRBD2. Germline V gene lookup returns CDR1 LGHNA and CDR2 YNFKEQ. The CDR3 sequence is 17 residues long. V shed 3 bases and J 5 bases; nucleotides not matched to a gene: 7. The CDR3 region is CASSQPSGTSGDNEQFF. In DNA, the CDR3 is TGTGCCAGCAGCCAGCCGTCCGGGACTAGCGGGGACAATGAGCAGTTCTTC.

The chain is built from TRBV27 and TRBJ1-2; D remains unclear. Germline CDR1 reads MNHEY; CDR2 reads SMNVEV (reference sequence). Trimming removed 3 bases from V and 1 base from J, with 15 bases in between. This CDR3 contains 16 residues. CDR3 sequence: CASSFISGILNYGYTF. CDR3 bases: TGTGCCAGCAGTTTTATATCCGGTATCCTTAACTATGGCTACACCTTC.

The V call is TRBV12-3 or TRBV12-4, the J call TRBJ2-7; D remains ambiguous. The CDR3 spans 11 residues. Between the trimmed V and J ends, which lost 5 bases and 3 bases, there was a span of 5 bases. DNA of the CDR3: TGTGCCAGCAGTAGTGGCTACGAGCAGTACTTC. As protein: CASSSGYEQYF.